This record looks at one TCR beta chain sequence and its context. TCRdb keeps only in-frame clones here, not all; method: immunoSEQ multiplex PCR. The sample carries roughly 150,000 clones, 77% recorded once. The CDR3 sequence is 17 residues long. CDR1 is ENHRY, CDR2 SYGVKD, per germline. The V end lost 0 bases, the J end lost 3 bases, and 18 bases lay between the germline ends. This sample stems from a study of blood T cell repertoires in COVID-19. Sequenced: peripheral blood. The TCR originated in a man aged 70-80 years with acute or convalescent COVID-19. The gene calls are TRBV10-3 and TRBJ2-7, with D possibly being TRBD2 (5 bases). In DNA form, the CDR3 reads TGTGCCATCAGTGAGTCGACCGGGGTGGGATCGATCTACGAGCAGTACTTC. Translated, it gives CAISESTGVGSIYEQYF.